The T cell receptor (beta chain) described here comes from a study of T cell repertoires in cytomegalovirus infection. Looking at the study overall: Public signatures in TCR beta pointed to CMV infection and matching HLA type.

There are a few counts of this clonotype. Its target is not known. This CDR3 has 17 residues. V was trimmed by 6 bases and J by 0 bases, leaving 19 bases between them. One entry per CDR3 protein results from TCRdb running MiXCR on the reads. This sample has some 800,000 distinct CDR3 sequences, with about 29% found just once. The chain employs TRBV12-3 or TRBV12-4 and TRBJ2-3; possible D gene TRBD2, 5 bases. Sequenced material: cultured CD8+ T cells from PBMCs, taken from culture after CMV antigen stimulation. The sequence was obtained from a human donor in good health (CMV status not recorded). Some clones in this sample may be carry-over from other donors' samples. In DNA, the CDR3 is TGTGCCAGCAGCGTAAGGTATAGCGTAACTAGCACAGATACGCAGTATTTT. Translated: CASSVRYSVTSTDTQYF.